Listed here is a single T cell receptor beta chain. Its antigen is undetermined. Germline and junction disagree at one end, which may indicate a read error. Each replicate PCR on the sorted subsets used around 200 ng DNA (roughly 30,000 T cell genomes). Authors' data handling: Filtering differed because ImmunoSEQ produced junction-only sequences that carried no quality scores. The protocol was immunoSEQ multiplex PCR, while the TCRdb copy is restricted to in-frame clones and leaves out a portion. For V, J and clone size, that table is used; D and trimming come from the DNA. This table has some 2.4 million clones, more than 85% appearing once. These data originate in a study of shared clonotypes between healthy human individuals. Study results and limitations: Larger estimated richness was generally recorded for naive subsets relative to memory subsets.

This CDR3 comprises 12 residues. Germline values: CDR1 MNHNS, CDR2 SASEGT. This sequence was found in a man aged 18 to 30 in good health. Some clones in this sample may be carry-over from other donors' samples. Sequencing input: naive CD4+ T cells from PBMCs. Subset reported: CD45RA+ positively selected. The chain has TRBV6-1 and TRBJ1-2; unclear D gene. DNA of the CDR3: TGTGCCAGCAGTGAAGAACCCTTAAGGCCCCTCTTC. Its translation: CASSEEPLRPLF.